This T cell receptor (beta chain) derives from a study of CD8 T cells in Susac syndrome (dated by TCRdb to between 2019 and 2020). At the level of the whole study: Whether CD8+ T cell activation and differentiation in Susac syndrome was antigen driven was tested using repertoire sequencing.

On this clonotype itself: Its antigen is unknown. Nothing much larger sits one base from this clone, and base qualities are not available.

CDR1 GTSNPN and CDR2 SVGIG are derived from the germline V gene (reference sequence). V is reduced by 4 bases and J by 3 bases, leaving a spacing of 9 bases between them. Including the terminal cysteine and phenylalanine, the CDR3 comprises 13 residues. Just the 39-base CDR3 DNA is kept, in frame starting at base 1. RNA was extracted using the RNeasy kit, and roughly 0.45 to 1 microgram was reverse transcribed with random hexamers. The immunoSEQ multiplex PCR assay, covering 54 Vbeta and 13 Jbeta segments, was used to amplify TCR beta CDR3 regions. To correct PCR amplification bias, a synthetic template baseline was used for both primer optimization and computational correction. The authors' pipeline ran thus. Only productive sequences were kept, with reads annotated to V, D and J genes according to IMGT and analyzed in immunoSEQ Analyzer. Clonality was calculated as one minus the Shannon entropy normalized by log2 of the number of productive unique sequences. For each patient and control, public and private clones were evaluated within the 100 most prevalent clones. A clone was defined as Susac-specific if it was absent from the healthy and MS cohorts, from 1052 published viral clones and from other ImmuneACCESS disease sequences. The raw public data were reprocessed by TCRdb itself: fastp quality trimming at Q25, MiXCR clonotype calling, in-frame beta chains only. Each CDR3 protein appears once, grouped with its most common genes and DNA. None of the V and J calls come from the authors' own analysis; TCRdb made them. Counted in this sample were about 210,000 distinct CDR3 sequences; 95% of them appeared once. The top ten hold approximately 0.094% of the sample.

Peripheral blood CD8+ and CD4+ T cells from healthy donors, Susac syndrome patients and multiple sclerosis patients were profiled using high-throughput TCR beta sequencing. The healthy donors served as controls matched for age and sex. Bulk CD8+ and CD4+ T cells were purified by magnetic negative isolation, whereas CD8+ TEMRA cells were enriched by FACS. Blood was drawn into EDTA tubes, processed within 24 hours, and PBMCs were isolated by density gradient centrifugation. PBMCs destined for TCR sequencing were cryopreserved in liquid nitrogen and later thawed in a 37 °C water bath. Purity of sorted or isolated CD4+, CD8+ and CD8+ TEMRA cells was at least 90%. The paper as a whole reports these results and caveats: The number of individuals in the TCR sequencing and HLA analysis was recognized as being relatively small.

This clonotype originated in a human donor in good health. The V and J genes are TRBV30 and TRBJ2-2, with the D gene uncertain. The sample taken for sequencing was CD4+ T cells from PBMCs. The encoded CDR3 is CAWNVVDTGELFF. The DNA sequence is TGTGCCTGGAACGTCGTGGACACCGGGGAGCTGTTTTTT.